The 2 T cell receptor beta chains presented below share a single source sample, sequenced in a study of blood T cells in healthy people across ages. A sample-barcoded 5' primer and a J-beta primer mix were used in a second PCR of roughly 7 to 11 cycles. TCRdb reanalysed the 5' RACE reads using MiXCR and keeps one entry per CDR3 protein. The table records about 780,000 distinct CDR3 sequences, about a quarter of them present only once. The sample was also linked to a second study, of T cells of mothers and their children.

Sequencing used blood. These receptors were obtained from a boy aged 10-17 years in good health.

For the CDR3, the DNA is TGTGCCAGCAGCTGGACAGGCGAAAGCTCCTACGAGCAGTACTTC. Its protein is CASSWTGESSYEQYF. This chain links TRBV11-2 with TRBJ2-7; 7 bases line up with TRBD1. Germline V CDR1 and CDR2: SGHAT, FQNNGV. J was trimmed by 0 bases and V by 4 bases; bases with no gene match: 6. The CDR3 totals 15 residues. The full variable domain, completed using reference TRBV11-2 and TRBJ2-7, is EAGVAQSPRYKIIEKRQSVAFWCNPISGHATLYWYQQILGQGPKLLIQFQNNGVVDDSQLPKDRFSAERLKGVDSTLKIQPAKLEDSAVYLCASSWTGESSYEQYFGPGTRLTVT.

This clonotype was found a few times. The chain employs TRBV20-1 and TRBJ2-5; D might be TRBD1 (6 bases). Germline CDR1 is DFQATT and CDR2 is SNEGSKA (reference sequence). The V gene lost 5 bases and the J gene lost 0 bases, with 13 bases spanning the gap. The CDR3 runs 14 residues. This chain's CDR3 is CSASRDINQETQYF. In nucleotides, the CDR3 is TGCAGTGCTTCCCGGGACATTAACCAAGAGACCCAGTACTTC.